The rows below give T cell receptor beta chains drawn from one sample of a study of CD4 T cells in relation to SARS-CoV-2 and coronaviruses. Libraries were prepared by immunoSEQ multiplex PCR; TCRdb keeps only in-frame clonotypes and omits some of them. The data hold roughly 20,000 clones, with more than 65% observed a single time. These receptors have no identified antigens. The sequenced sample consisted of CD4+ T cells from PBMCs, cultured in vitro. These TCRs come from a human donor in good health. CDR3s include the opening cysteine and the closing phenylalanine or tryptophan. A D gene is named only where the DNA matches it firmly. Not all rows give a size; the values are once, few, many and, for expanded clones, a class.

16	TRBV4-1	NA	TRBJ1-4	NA	TGCGCCAGCAGCCAAGATACCGGAGCCCTCCCAAAAAGACTGTTTTTT	CASSQDTGALPKRLFF
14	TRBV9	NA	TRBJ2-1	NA	TGTGCCAGCAGCGCCGGCGGGGAATACAATGAGCAGTTCTTC	CASSAGGEYNEQFF
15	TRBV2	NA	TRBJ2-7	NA	TGTGCCAGCAGTGCTTTCTGGGGTATTAGCGACGAGCAGTACTTC	CASSAFWGISDEQYF
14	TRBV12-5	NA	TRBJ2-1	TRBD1	TGTGCTAGTGCCCTGGGGACAGGTCCTAATGAGCAGTTCTTC	CASALGTGPNEQFF
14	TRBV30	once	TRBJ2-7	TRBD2	TGTGCCTGGAGTTTACCTAGCGGGAGCTACGAGCAGTACTTC	CAWSLPSGSYEQYF
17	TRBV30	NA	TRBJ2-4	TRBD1	TGTGCCTGGAGTCGACTCGGGGACAGGGCTGCCAAAAACATTCAGTACTTC	CAWSRLGDRAAKNIQYF
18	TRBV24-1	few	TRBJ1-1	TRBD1	TGTGCCACCAGTCTTCACCGACAGGGGGCGATTCGGAACACTGAAGCTTTCTTT	CATSLHRQGAIRNTEAFF
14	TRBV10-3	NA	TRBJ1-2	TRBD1	TGTGCCATCAGTGAGAGGACAGGGGCGAATGGCTACACCTTC	CAISERTGANGYTF
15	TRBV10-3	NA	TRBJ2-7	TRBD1	TGTGCCATCAGTCGCCCCGGGACAGATTCCTACGAGCAGTACTTC	CAISRPGTDSYEQYF
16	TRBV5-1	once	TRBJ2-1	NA	TGCGCCAGCAGCTTGCGTGAAGTGAGCTCCTACAATGAGCAGTTCTTC	CASSLREVSSYNEQFF
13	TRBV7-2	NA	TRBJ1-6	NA	TGTGCCAGCAGCTTAGGGTTTGGCTCACCCCTCCACTTT	CASSLGFGSPLHF
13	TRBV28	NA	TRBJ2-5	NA	TGTGCCAGCAACTGGGGGACCACGGAGACCCAGTACTTC	CASNWGTTETQYF
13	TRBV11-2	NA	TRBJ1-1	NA	TGTGCCAGCAGTCAGAGACGGGATCTTGAAGCTTTCTTT	CASSQRRDLEAFF
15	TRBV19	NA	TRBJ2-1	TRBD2	TGTGCCAGTAGTAAATTAGCGGGAGGCTACAATGAGCAGTTCTTC	CASSKLAGGYNEQFF
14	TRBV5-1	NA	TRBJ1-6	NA	TGCGCCAGCAGCTTGGAACAGCCTGGTTCACCCCTCCACTTT	CASSLEQPGSPLHF
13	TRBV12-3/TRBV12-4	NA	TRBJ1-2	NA	TGTGCCAGCAGGGTAACACAGTCGAGGGGCTACACCTTC	CASRVTQSRGYTF
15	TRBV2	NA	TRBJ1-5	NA	TGTGCCAGCAGCGTGGACAGATATAGCAATCAGCCCCAGCATTTT	CASSVDRYSNQPQHF
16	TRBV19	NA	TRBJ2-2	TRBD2	TGTGCCAGTAGTATAAATGGAGGCGAGCGGGGGGGGCAGCTGTTTTTT	CASSINGGERGGQLFF
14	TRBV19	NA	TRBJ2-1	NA	TGTGCCAGTAGTTTAAACAGGCTTAGCGATGAGCAGTTCTTC	CASSLNRLSDEQFF
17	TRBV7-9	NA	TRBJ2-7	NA	TGTGCCAGCAGCTTATCCATCGGGATGTCAGGGCAATACGAGCAGTACTTC	CASSLSIGMSGQYEQYF
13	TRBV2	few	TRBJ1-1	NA	TGTGCCAGCAGTACGGGATCCAACACTGAAGCTTTCTTT	CASSTGSNTEAFF
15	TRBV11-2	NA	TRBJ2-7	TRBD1	TGTGCCAGCAGCGCACTTAACAGGGGGCCGTACGAGCAGTACTTC	CASSALNRGPYEQYF
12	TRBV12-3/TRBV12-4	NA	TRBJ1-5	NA	TGTGCCAGCAGCCAACCATCTCAGCCCCAGCATTTT	CASSQPSQPQHF
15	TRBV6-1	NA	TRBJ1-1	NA	TGTGCCAGCAGTGAAGATCCCGGGGGGAGAATATTCGCTTTCTTT	CASSEDPGGRIFAFF
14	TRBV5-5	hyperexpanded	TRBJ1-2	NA	TGTGCCAGCAGCTTGACAAGGGCTAACTATGGCTACACCTTC	CASSLTRANYGYTF
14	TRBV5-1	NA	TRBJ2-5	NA	TGCGCCAGCAGCTTACCAGTGGGGGCAGAGACCCAGTACTTC	CASSLPVGAETQYF
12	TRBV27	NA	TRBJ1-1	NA	TGTGCCAGCAGTTTTGAGGACACTGAAGCTTTCTTT	CASSFEDTEAFF
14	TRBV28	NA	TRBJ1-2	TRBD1	TGTGCCAGCAGTTTGTGGACAGGAACAAGGGGCTACACCTTC	CASSLWTGTRGYTF
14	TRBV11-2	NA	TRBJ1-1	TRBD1	TGTGCCAGCAGCCATCGGGACAGAGACACTGAAGCTTTCTTT	CASSHRDRDTEAFF
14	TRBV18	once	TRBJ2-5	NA	TGTGCCAGCTCAACCGGGCTAGAGGGAGAGACCCAGTACTTC	CASSTGLEGETQYF
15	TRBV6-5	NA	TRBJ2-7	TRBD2	TGTGCCAGCAGTTACTCGCTAGCGGGAGACTACGAGCAGTACTTC	CASSYSLAGDYEQYF
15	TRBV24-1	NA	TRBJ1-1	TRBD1	TGTGCCACCAGAGGACAGGGGGCGCTGAGCACTGAAGCTTTCTTT	CATRGQGALSTEAFF
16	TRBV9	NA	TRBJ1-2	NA	TGTGCCAGCAGCCGGGGGGGCTCCAGGGGAAACTATGGCTACACCTTC	CASSRGGSRGNYGYTF
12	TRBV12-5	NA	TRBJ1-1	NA	TGTGCTAGTGGTAAAGACAGGTCTAAAGCTTTCTTT	CASGKDRSKAFF
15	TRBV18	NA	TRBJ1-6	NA	TGTGCCAGCTCACCACCGGGGGGGCCCAATTCACCCCTCCACTTT	CASSPPGGPNSPLHF
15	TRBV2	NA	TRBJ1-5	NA	TGTGCCAGCAGTGATTGGGATCTGAGCAATCAGCCCCAGCATTTT	CASSDWDLSNQPQHF
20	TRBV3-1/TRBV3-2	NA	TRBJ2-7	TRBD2	TGTGCCAGCAGCCCCATTCGACTAGCGGGAGGTCAAGGCCGAAACTACGAGCAGTACTTC	CASSPIRLAGGQGRNYEQYF
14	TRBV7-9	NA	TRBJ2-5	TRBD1	TGTGCCAGCAGCGTGGACAGGGGAGGGGAGACCCAGTACTTC	CASSVDRGGETQYF
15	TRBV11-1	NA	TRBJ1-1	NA	TGTGCCAGCAGCTTATGGGGGGCAGGGAACACTGAAGCTTTCTTT	CASSLWGAGNTEAFF
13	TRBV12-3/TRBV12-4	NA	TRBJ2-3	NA	TGTGCCAGCAGTTTAACTTCCACAGATACGCAGTATTTT	CASSLTSTDTQYF
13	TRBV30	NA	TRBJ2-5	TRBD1	TGTGCCTGGAGTTCCCGGGACAGGGGGACCCAGTACTTC	CAWSSRDRGTQYF